This T cell receptor (beta chain) came from a study of blood T cell repertoires in COVID-19. Study information: Material from acute and convalescent COVID-19 was sourced from the United States, Italy and Spain. Sample material is recorded as cDNA or gDNA derived from T cells, B-cell-depleted T cells, or PBMCs.

The table lists this clone with a few counts. Trimming pared 2 bases from V and 4 bases from J, leaving 13 bases between. The CDR3 loop spans 15 amino acids. Germline V CDR1 and CDR2: MRHNA, SNTAGT. In the authors' workflow: How many nucleated cells were present was estimated from reference gene primer amplification. Data came from immunoSEQ multiplex PCR; TCRdb stores just in-frame clones and leaves some out. V and J calls and clone size are given by that table; D and trimming were obtained from the DNA. The sample consists of some 350,000 clones, 85% to 90% of them appearing once. The TCR sequence derives from a man between 18 and 35 years old with active or convalescent COVID-19. The sequenced sample was peripheral blood. The chain has TRBV6-4 and TRBJ2-3; weak D call: TRBD1 (6 bases). As DNA, the CDR3 is TGTGCCAGCAGTGACGCAACACAGGGATCAGATACGCAGTATTTT. It specifies CASSDATQGSDTQYF.